This T cell receptor beta chain was observed in a study of T cells in localized non-small cell lung cancer. Measured with immunoSEQ multiplex PCR; TCRdb has only the in-frame clones, and not every one. Of around 1,000 clones detected, about a fifth appear once; the ten largest clones hold approximately 11%. With regard to this clone: Its antigen remains unknown.

V was cut by 3 bases and J by 10 bases, with 13 bases left in between. Germline CDR1 is SGHNT and CDR2 is YENEEA. The CDR3 contains 14 residues. Study-level points and caveats: There was higher T cell clonality in uninvolved adjacent lung than in tumor, and it was highest there. There was an association of higher blood T cell density with longer overall survival.

The receptor's source is a man between 40 and 70 years old with stage II squamous cell lung carcinoma. The chain couples TRBV11-3 to TRBJ1-6, with D perhaps TRBD1 (6 bases). The specimen was lung tumor tissue, collected before any cancer treatment. DNA of the CDR3: TGTGCCAGCAGCTTTCGGGGGGGCAAATCACCCCTCCACTTT. Its translation: CASSFRGGKSPLHF.